This T cell receptor beta chain was found in a study of blood T cell repertoires in COVID-19. On the study more broadly: Sites across the United States, Italy and Spain contributed samples from acute and convalescent COVID-19.

Here immunoSEQ multiplex PCR was the method, and the copy in TCRdb shows in-frame clones only, minus some. The sample lists about 170,000 clones; about 90% were seen once. Germline V gene data show CDR1 as SGHRS and CDR2 as YFSETQ. CDR3 length: 16 residues. The J segment lost 3 bases and the V segment lost 0 bases, leaving 4 bases of the junction unmatched. The receptor was isolated from a woman aged 55-75 years with COVID-19, enrolled during active disease. Sequencing was done on a sample of peripheral blood. The chain uses TRBV5-1 and TRBJ2-7, with 12 positions matching TRBD1. The CDR3 region has the DNA TGCGCCAGCAGCTTGGGGCGGGACAGGGGGCACTACGAGCAGTACTTC. It encodes CASSLGRDRGHYEQYF.